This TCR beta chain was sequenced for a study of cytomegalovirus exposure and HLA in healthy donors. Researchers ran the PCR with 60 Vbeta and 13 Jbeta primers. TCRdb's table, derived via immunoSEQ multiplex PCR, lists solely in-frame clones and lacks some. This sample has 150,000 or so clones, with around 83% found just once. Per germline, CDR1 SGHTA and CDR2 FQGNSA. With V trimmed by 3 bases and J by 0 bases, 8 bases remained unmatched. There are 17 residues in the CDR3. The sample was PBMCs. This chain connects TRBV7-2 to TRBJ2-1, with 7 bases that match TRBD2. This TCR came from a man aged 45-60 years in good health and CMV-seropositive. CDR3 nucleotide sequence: TGTGCCAGCAGCTTGGTGGCGGGGGTTAGCTCCTACAATGAGCAGTTCTTC. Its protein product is CASSLVAGVSSYNEQFF.